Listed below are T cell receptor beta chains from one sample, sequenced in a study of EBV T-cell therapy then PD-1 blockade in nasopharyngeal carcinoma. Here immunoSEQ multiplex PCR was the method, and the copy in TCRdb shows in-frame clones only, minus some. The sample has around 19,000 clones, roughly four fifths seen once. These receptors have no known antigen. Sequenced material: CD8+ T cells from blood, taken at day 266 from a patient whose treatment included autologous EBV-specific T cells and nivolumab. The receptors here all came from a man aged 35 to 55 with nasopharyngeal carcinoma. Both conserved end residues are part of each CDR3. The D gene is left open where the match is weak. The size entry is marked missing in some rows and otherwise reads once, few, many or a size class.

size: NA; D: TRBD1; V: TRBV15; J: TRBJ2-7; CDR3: CATSSRQGYEQYF; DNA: TGTGCCACCAGCAGCCGACAGGGCTACGAGCAGTACTTC
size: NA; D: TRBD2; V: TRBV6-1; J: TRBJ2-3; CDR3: CASSEVAGGSTDTQYF; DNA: TGTGCCAGCAGTGAGGTCGCGGGGGGGTCGACAGATACGCAGTATTTT
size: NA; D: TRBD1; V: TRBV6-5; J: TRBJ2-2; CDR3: CASSYGRGQGAGELFF; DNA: TGTGCCAGCAGTTACGGAAGGGGACAGGGGGCCGGGGAGCTGTTTTTT
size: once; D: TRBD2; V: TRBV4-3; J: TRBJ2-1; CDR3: CASSQLAGGGNEQFF; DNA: TGCGCCAGCAGCCAACTAGCGGGGGGAGGGAATGAGCAGTTCTTC
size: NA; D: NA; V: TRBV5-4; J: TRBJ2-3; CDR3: CASSLKQGFTDTQYF; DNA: TGTGCCAGCAGCTTGAAGCAGGGATTCACAGATACGCAGTATTTT
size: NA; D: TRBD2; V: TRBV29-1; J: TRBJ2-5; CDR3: CSVEASGEALGKETQYF; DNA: TGCAGCGTTGAAGCTAGCGGGGAGGCCCTGGGGAAAGAGACCCAGTACTTC
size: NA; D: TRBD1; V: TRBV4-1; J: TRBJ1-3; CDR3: CASSLGQGPAGNTIYF; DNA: TGCGCCAGCAGCCTGGGACAGGGGCCAGCGGGAAACACCATATATTTT
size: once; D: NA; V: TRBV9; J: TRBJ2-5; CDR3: CASSVAGVQETQYF; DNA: TGTGCCAGCAGCGTAGCAGGAGTCCAAGAGACCCAGTACTTC
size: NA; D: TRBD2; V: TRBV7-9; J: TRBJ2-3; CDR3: CASSGLGLAGGPGDTQYF; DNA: TGTGCCAGCAGCGGTCTGGGACTAGCGGGGGGGCCCGGAGATACGCAGTATTTT
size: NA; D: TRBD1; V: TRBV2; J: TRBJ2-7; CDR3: CASSRGRNEQYF; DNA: TGTGCCAGCAGCAGGGGGCGGAACGAGCAGTACTTC
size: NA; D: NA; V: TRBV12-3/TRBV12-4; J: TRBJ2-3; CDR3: CASSFGAGDTQYF; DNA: TGTGCCAGCAGCTTCGGGGCCGGGGATACGCAGTATTTT
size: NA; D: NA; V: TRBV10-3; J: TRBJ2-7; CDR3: CAISEGQSYEQYF; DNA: TGTGCCATCAGTGAGGGGCAGAGCTACGAGCAGTACTTC
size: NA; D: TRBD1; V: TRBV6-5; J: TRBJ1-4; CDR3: CASSYYRGRQEKLFF; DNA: TGTGCCAGCAGTTACTACAGGGGGCGCCAGGAAAAACTGTTTTTT
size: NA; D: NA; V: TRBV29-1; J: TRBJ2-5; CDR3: CSVVGETQYF; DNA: TGCAGCGTTGTAGGAGAGACCCAGTACTTC
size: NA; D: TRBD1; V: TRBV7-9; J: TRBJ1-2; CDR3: CASSLPRQGSGYTF; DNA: TGTGCCAGCAGCTTACCCCGACAGGGATCGGGCTACACCTTC
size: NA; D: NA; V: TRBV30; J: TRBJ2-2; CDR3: CAWTPSASNTGELFF; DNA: TGTGCCTGGACCCCTAGTGCCTCAAACACCGGGGAGCTGTTTTTT
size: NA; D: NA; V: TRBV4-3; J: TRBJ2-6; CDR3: CASSQDHGAGANVLTF; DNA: TGCGCCAGCAGCCAAGATCACGGGGCTGGGGCCAACGTCCTGACTTTC
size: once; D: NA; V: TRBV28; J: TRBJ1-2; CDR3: CASSLKFNYGYTF; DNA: TGTGCCAGCAGTTTAAAGTTTAACTATGGCTACACCTTC
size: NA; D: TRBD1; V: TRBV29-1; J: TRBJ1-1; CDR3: CSTPGTGGTEAFF; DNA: TGCAGCACCCCCGGGACAGGGGGCACTGAAGCTTTCTTT
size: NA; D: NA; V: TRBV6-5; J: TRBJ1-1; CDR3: CASSWGNTEAFF; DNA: TGTGCCAGCAGCTGGGGGAACACTGAAGCTTTCTTT
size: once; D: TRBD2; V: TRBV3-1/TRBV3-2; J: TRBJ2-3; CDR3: CASSQGTSATDTQYF; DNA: TGTGCCAGCAGCCAGGGGACTAGCGCCACAGATACGCAGTATTTT
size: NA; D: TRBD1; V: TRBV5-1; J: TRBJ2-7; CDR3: CASSRDRASSYEQYF; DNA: TGCGCCAGCAGCAGGGACAGGGCCAGCTCCTACGAGCAGTACTTC
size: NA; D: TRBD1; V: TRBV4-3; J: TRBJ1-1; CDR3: CASSLMGQGVEGTEAFF; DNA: TGCGCCAGCAGCCTCATGGGGCAGGGGGTGGAAGGCACTGAAGCTTTCTTT
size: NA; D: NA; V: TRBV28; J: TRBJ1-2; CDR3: CATGLGDGYTF; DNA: TGTGCCACCGGGTTAGGGGATGGCTACACCTTC
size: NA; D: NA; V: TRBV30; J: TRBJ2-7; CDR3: CAWRQGGSYEQYF; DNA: TGTGCCTGGAGACAGGGAGGCTCCTACGAGCAGTACTTC
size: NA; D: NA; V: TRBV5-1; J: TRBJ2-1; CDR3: CASSPELSGSYNEQFF; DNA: TGCGCCAGCAGTCCTGAGCTCAGTGGCTCCTACAATGAGCAGTTCTTC
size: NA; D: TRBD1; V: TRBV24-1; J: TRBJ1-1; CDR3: CATSDRKTGTMNTEAFF; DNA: TGTGCCACCAGTGATCGGAAGACAGGGACCATGAACACTGAAGCTTTCTTT
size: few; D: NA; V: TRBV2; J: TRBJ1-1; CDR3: CASRSPVMGNSEAFF; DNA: TGTGCCAGCAGGAGTCCCGTTATGGGGAACAGTGAAGCTTTCTTT
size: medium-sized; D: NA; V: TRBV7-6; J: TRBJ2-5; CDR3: CASSLEGGTQYF; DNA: TGTGCCAGCAGCTTAGAAGGCGGGACCCAGTACTTC
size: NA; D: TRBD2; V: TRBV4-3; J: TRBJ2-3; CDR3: CASSHDIRASGGTDTQYF; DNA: TGCGCCAGCAGCCACGACATCCGGGCTAGCGGGGGTACAGATACGCAGTATTTT
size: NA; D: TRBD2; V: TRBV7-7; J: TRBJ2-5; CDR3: CASSLKTPSGGWPGTQYF; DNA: TGTGCCAGCAGCCTTAAAACTCCTAGCGGGGGATGGCCGGGGACCCAGTACTTC
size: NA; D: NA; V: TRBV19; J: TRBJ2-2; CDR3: CASSIGGGGPGELFF; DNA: TGTGCCAGTAGTATTGGGGGAGGGGGCCCCGGGGAGCTGTTTTTT